A single sample is the source of the 26 T cell receptor beta chains below, sequenced in a study of response to subunit inactivated influenza vaccine. TCRdb processed the RT-PCR reads anew with MiXCR; each CDR3 protein has one entry. Of about 540,000 distinct CDR3 sequences in the sample, less than 15% were seen once. Source: PBMCs from blood, taken 12 days after vaccination. All receptors derive from a man aged 50 to 59 who received an inactivated influenza vaccine.

This chain joins TRBV6-2 or TRBV6-3 and TRBJ2-7; D gene uncertain. With 7 bases removed from V and 4 bases from J, the gap between germline ends came to 14 bases. The CDR3 totals 13 residues. Germline CDR1 is MNHEY and CDR2 is SVGEGT. The CDR3 region has the DNA TGTGCCAGCACCCTAACGGAAGGGTACGAGCAGTACTTC. Its protein product is CASTLTEGYEQYF.

The chain uses TRBV6-1 and TRBJ1-1; the D is unclear. Germline CDR1 MNHNS, CDR2 SASEGT. The CDR3 has 16 residues. Trimming took off 5 bases at V and 1 base at J, with 17 bases between the two ends. CDR3 residues: CASSPIPPGGNTEAFF. CDR3 nucleotide sequence: TGTGCCAGCAGTCCAATCCCCCCGGGAGGGAACACTGAAGCTTTCTTT.

This clonotype was counted many times. The CDR3, as DNA: TGTGCCAGCAGCCTGGGACTCTCGCTCCTTTACAATGAGCAGTTCTTC. Protein product: CASSLGLSLLYNEQFF. The genes are TRBV7-8 and TRBJ2-1; possibly TRBD2 for D (6 bases). Germline V CDR1 and CDR2: SGHVS, FQNEAQ. The CDR3 covers 16 residues. V was cut by 5 bases and J by 4 bases, with 18 bases left in between.

The chain combines TRBV6-2 or TRBV6-3 with TRBJ2-1, with TRBD2 identical over 10 bases. The germline CDR1 and CDR2 sequences are MNHEY and SVGEGT. J lost 4 bases, V lost 6 bases, and 6 bases had no gene match. The CDR3 has 15 amino acids. The DNA for the CDR3 is TGTGCCAGCAGCTCTAGCGGGAGAGTATACAATGAGCAGTTCTTC. It translates to CASSSSGRVYNEQFF.

This clonotype has just a few counts. The chain uses TRBV5-6 and TRBJ1-2; TRBD1 is a possible D gene (5 bases). V was cut by 5 bases and J by 3 bases, with 14 bases left in between. This CDR3 is built from 14 residues. CDR1 is SGHDT and CDR2 is YYEEEE in the germline V gene. CDR3 sequence (DNA): TGTGCCAGCAGTTTTGGACAACGGGACTATGGCTACACCTTC. This gives the protein CASSFGQRDYGYTF.

This clonotype was detected many times. The chain carries TRBV29-1 and TRBJ2-3, with TRBD1 as a possible D gene (6 bases). The germline V gene encodes CDR1 SQVTM and CDR2 ANQGSEA. CDR3 length: 14 residues. V was shortened by 4 bases and J by 5 bases, with 16 bases between the two germline ends. The CDR3, as DNA: TGCAGCGTTGGTCCCAGGGGAATAGTAGATACGCAGTATTTT. Protein: CSVGPRGIVDTQYF.

This clonotype was recorded at least ten times. This sequence joins TRBV5-1 and TRBJ1-1; TRBD1 might be the D (5 bases). The length of the CDR3 is 16 residues. V was clipped by 4 bases and J by 0 bases, with 16 bases between them. Germline-derived CDR1 and CDR2 are SGHRS and YFSETQ. The CDR3 protein is CASSPRTGSMNTEAFF. The CDR3 DNA sequence: TGCGCCAGCAGCCCCCGAACAGGTTCTATGAACACTGAAGCTTTCTTT.

This clonotype was observed a handful of times. The CDR3 region has the DNA TGCAGTGCTAGTTCTCGGAGTGGCTCCTACAATGAGCAGTTCTTC. This encodes CSASSRSGSYNEQFF. The chain uses TRBV20-1 and TRBJ2-1, with D uncertain. The CDR3 sequence is 15 residues long. V was shortened by 3 bases and J by 0 bases, with 12 bases between the two germline ends. Germline V lookup: CDR1 DFQATT, CDR2 SNEGSKA (reference sequence).

This clonotype occurred a few times. The DNA for the CDR3 is TGTGCCAGCAGTTTAGCCCCAGGGAATGAAAAACTGTTTTTT. Translation: CASSLAPGNEKLFF. The chain links TRBV12-3 or TRBV12-4 to TRBJ1-4, with D perhaps TRBD1 (5 bases). V was cut by 0 bases and J by 5 bases, with 7 bases left in between. The CDR3 has 14 amino acids.

This clonotype was seen only a few times. The V gene is TRBV3-1, the J gene TRBJ2-7, with 10 bases that match TRBD2. This CDR3 comprises 16 residues. The V gene end was trimmed by 1 base and the J gene end by 2 bases; junction bases not matched to a gene: 5. From germline, CDR1 is LGHDT and CDR2 YNNKEL (reference sequence). The DNA of the CDR3 is TGTGCCAGCAGCCAAGGTCGCCTAGCGGGAGCCTACGAGCAGTACTTC. This gives the protein CASSQGRLAGAYEQYF.

This clonotype has just a few counts. The V call is TRBV28, the J call TRBJ2-5; no clear D gene. The germline V and J ends were trimmed by 5 bases and 4 bases, with 8 bases remaining between them. This CDR3 contains 12 residues. Per germline, CDR1 MDHEN and CDR2 SYDVKM. The CDR3 is CASSGNGETQYF. The CDR3 nucleotides are TGTGCCAGCAGTGGCAACGGAGAGACCCAGTACTTC.

This clonotype was detected many times. CDR3 amino acids: CASSPTSTDTQYF. The DNA for the CDR3 is TGCGCCAGCAGCCCTACAAGCACAGATACGCAGTATTTT. This chain links TRBV5-1 with TRBJ2-3, with unresolved D. Germline CDR1 and CDR2: SGHRS and YFSETQ. There are 13 residues in the CDR3. V was cut by 4 bases and J by 0 bases, with 6 bases left in between.

The rearrangement joins TRBV20-1 to TRBJ2-7; perhaps TRBD1 as D (7 bases). The CDR3 consists of 17 residues. CDR1 and CDR2 (germline): DFQATT, SNEGSKA (reference sequence). Trimming left V 0 bases short and J 3 bases short, with 21 bases between. CDR3 sequence (DNA): TGCAGTGCTAGAGATACCCTGGGCAGGGGGGACATCTACGAGCAGTACTTC. This translates into CSARDTLGRGDIYEQYF.

Concerning this clonotype itself: The limits of the CDR3 on the DNA are not certain, so only TCRdb's listed CDR3 is given. The chain joins TRBV3-1 to TRBJ2-7; the DNA was not compared with TRBD1, the D call given in the table. In germline, CDR1 is LGHDT, CDR2 YNNKEL (reference sequence). The CDR3 is 14 amino acids in total, end residues counted. CDR3 protein: CASSQSGRADEQYF.

This clonotype was seen ten or more times. The chain combines TRBV7-3 with TRBJ2-1; 9 bases align to TRBD2. The CDR3 has 17 residues. With V trimmed by 0 bases and J by 5 bases, 8 bases remained unmatched. Germline loops: CDR1 SGHTA, CDR2 FQGTGA. The CDR3 reads CASSLTGVAGADNEQFF. CDR3 in DNA: TGTGCCAGCAGCTTAACGGGGGTAGCGGGAGCCGACAATGAGCAGTTCTTC.

This clonotype was counted between two and nine times. The J gene is TRBJ2-5, the V gene TRBV7-8, with 7 bases aligning to TRBD1. CDR1 is SGHVS, CDR2 FQNEAQ, per germline. The CDR3 runs to 16 residues. V gave up 4 bases and J gave up 0 bases; unmatched junction bases: 8. CDR3 loop: CASSSGQVYHQETQYF. The CDR3 DNA reads TGTGCCAGCAGCTCCGGACAGGTCTACCACCAAGAGACCCAGTACTTC.

The sample holds a few counts of this clonotype. J is TRBJ2-2 and V is TRBV7-2; D not resolved. The ends were cut back, 6 bases at V and 5 bases at J, with 7 bases in the middle. This CDR3 contains 12 residues. The V gene's germline CDR1 is SGHTA and CDR2 FQGNSA. CDR3 region: CASRDRTGELFF. CDR3 bases: TGTGCCAGCAGAGATAGAACCGGGGAGCTGTTTTTT.

This clonotype was counted ten times or more. The gene calls are TRBV2 and TRBJ2-4; D remains ambiguous. Trimming took off 0 bases at V and 0 bases at J, with 9 bases between the two ends. Germline values: CDR1 SNHLY, CDR2 FYNNEI. This CDR3 has 16 residues. The CDR3 coding sequence is TGTGCCAGCAGTGAAGCCAACTACCTAGCCAAAAACATTCAGTACTTC. This gives the protein CASSEANYLAKNIQYF.

The V call is TRBV12-3 or TRBV12-4, the J call TRBJ2-3, with D tentatively TRBD2 (5 bases). The CDR3 covers 12 residues. Trimming pared 7 bases from V and 6 bases from J, leaving 11 bases between. CDR3 protein: CASTQRYDTQYF. CDR3 nucleotide sequence: TGTGCCAGCACCCAGCGGTACGATACGCAGTATTTT.

This clonotype has a handful of counts. This chain links TRBV5-1 with TRBJ1-1; 9 bases fit TRBD1. CDR3 length equals 14 residues. Trimming at V came to 4 bases and at J to 7 bases, leaving 8 bases not matched to a gene. In germline, CDR1 is SGHRS, CDR2 YFSETQ. CDR3 DNA: TGCGCCAGCAGCCCCGGGACAGGGAGCGGTGAAGCTTTCTTT. The encoded protein is CASSPGTGSGEAFF.

The chain joins TRBV6-5 to TRBJ2-6, with D hard to call. Germline V gene sequence: CDR1 MNHEY, CDR2 SVGAGI. V lost 0 bases, J lost 4 bases, and 7 bases lay in between. The length of the CDR3 is 15 residues. CDR3 sequence reads: CASSYSPLGANVLTF. CDR3 in DNA: TGTGCCAGCAGTTACTCTCCCCTAGGGGCCAACGTCCTGACTTTC.

At least ten counts were recorded for this clonotype. Sequence at one end of the junction differs from germline and may be a read error. J is TRBJ1-2 and V is TRBV5-1, with D maybe TRBD1 (5 bases). CDR1 is SGHRS and CDR2 is YFSETQ in the germline V gene. The CDR3 loop spans 13 amino acids. The CDR3: CASSLEGNYGYTF. CDR3 bases: TGTGCCAGCAGCTTAGAGGGGAACTATGGCTACACCTTC.

V is TRBV24-1 and J is TRBJ2-1, with 8 bases fitting TRBD2. The CDR3 runs to 16 residues. Germline V lookup: CDR1 KGHDR, CDR2 SFDVKD. After removal of 0 bases from V and 1 base from J, the junction contained 1 base not matched to a gene. CDR3 region: CATSDLSGSSYNEQFF. The CDR3 coding sequence is TGTGCCACCAGTGATTTGAGCGGGAGTTCCTACAATGAGCAGTTCTTC.

V is TRBV10-3 and J is TRBJ2-1, with unresolved D. The CDR3 consists of 11 residues. Germline V gives CDR1 ENHRY, CDR2 SYGVKD. Trimming removed 4 bases at V and 7 bases at J, with 5 bases between. Here the CDR3 reads CAISVGNEQFF. DNA of the CDR3: TGTGCCATCAGTGTCGGAAATGAGCAGTTCTTC.

This clonotype appeared a few times. This chain links TRBV7-3 with TRBJ2-3, with D possibly matching TRBD2 (5 bases). V gave up 4 bases and J gave up 2 bases, with 10 bases separating them. This CDR3 is 14 amino acids long. Germline V gives CDR1 SGHTA, CDR2 FQGTGA. CDR3 sequence (DNA): TGTGCCAGCAGCTCGGACGGGAACACAGATACGCAGTATTTT. This gives the protein CASSSDGNTDTQYF.

The rearrangement links TRBV3-1 to TRBJ2-5; D uncertain. CDR1 is LGHDT, CDR2 YNNKEL, per germline (reference sequence). The V gene lost 3 bases and the J gene lost 1 base, with 9 bases spanning the gap. This CDR3 region has 14 residues. The CDR3 bases are TGTGCCAGCAGCCACGTCAGGAGCCAAGAGACCCAGTACTTC. It encodes CASSHVRSQETQYF.